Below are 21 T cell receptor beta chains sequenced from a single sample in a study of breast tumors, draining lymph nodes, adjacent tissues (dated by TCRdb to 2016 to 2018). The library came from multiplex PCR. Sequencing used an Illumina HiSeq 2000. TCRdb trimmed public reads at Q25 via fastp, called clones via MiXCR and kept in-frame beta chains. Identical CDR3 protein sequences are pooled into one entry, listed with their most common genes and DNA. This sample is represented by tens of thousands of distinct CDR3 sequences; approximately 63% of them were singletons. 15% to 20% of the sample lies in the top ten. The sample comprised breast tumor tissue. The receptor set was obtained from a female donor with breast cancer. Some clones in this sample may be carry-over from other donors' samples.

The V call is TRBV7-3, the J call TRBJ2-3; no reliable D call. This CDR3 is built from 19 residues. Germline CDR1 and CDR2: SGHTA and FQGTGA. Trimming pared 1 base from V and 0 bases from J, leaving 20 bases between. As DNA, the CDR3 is TGTGCCAGCAGCTTAAATCCCCCCCCGGGTGGCGGTAGCACAGATACGCAGTATTTT. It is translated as CASSLNPPPGGGSTDTQYF.

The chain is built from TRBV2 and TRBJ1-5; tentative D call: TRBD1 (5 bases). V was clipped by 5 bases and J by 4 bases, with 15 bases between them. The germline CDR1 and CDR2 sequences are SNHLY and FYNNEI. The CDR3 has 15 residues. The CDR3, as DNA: TGTGCCAGCAGTTGGACTAGCGGGACGAATCAGCCCCAGCATTTT. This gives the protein CASSWTSGTNQPQHF.

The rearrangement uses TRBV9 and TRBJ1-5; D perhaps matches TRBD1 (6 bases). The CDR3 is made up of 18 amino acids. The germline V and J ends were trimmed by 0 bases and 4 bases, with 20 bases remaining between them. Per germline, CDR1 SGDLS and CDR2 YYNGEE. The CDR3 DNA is TGTGCCAGCAGCGTAGAGGTCCCCCCACAGGGAAGGAATCAGCCCCAGCATTTT. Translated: CASSVEVPPQGRNQPQHF. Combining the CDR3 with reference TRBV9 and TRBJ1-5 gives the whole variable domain DSGVTQTPKHLITATGQRVTLRCSPRSGDLSVYWYQQSLDQGLQFLIQYYNGEERAKGNILERFSAQQFPDLHSELNLSSLELGDSALYFCASSVEVPPQGRNQPQHFGDGTRLSIL.

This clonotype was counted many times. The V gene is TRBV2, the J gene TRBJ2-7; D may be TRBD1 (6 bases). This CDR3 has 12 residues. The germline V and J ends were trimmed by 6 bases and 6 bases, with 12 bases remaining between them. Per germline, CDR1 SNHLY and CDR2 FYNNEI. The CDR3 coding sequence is TGTGCCAGCAGCCCGGCAGGGGTCGAGCAGTACTTC. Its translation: CASSPAGVEQYF. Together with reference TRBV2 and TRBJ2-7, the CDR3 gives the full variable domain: EPEVTQTPSHQVTQMGQEVILRCVPISNHLYFYWYRQILGQKVEFLVSFYNNEISEKSEIFDDQFSVERPDGSNFTLKIRSTKLEDSAMYFCASSPAGVEQYFGPGTRLTVT.

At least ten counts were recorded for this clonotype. The chain's CDR3 is CASSVVVNSPLHF. CDR3 in DNA: TGTGCCAGCAGTGTGGTCGTAAATTCACCCCTCCACTTT. V and J are TRBV6-4 and TRBJ1-6; no definite D call. V lost 4 bases and J 7 bases, leaving 8 bases between the germline ends. Germline CDR1 and CDR2: MRHNA and SNTAGT. The CDR3 extends over 13 amino acids.

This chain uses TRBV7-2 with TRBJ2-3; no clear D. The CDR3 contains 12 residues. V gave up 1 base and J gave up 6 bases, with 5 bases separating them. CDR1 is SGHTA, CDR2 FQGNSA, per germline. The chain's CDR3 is CASSLDADTQYF. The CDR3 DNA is TGTGCCAGCAGCTTAGATGCGGATACGCAGTATTTT.

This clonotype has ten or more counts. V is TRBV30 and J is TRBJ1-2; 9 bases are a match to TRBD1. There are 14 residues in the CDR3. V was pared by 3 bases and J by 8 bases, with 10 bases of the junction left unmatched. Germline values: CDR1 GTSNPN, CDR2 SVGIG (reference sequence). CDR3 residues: CAWRQTGGERGYTF. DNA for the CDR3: TGTGCCTGGAGACAAACAGGGGGCGAGAGGGGCTACACCTTC.

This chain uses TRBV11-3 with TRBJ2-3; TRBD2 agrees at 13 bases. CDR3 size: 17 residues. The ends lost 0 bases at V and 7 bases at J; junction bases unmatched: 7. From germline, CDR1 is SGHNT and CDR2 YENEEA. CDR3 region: CASSLDRTSGSGNTQYF. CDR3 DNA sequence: TGTGCCAGCAGCTTAGACAGGACTAGCGGGAGTGGGAATACGCAGTATTTT.

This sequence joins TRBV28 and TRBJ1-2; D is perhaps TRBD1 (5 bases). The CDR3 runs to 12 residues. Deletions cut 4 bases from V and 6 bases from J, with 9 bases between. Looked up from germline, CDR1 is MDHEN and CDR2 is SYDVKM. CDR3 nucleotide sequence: TGTGCCAGCAGTTGGGGGGTGAATGGCTACACCTTC. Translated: CASSWGVNGYTF.

The CDR3 DNA reads as TGTGCCATCGGACAGGGGGCAAGCGGGGAGCTGTTTTTT. It specifies CAIGQGASGELFF. The rearrangement joins TRBV19 to TRBJ2-2, with 11 bases that match TRBD1. Germline CDR1 and CDR2: LNHDA and SQIVND (reference sequence). This CDR3 is built from 13 residues. V trimming: 10 bases; J trimming: 7 bases; junction bases outside the gene matches: 5.

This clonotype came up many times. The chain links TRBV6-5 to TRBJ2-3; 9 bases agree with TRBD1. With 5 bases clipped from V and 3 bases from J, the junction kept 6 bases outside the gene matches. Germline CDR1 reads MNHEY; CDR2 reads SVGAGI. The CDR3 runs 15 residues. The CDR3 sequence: CASSTTGGRTDTQYF. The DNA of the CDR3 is TGTGCCAGCAGTACAACAGGGGGCAGAACAGATACGCAGTATTTT.

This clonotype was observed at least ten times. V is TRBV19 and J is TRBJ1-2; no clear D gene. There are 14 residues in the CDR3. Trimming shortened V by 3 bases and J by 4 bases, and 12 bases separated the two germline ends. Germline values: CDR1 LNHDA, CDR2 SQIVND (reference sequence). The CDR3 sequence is CASSMETIVYGYTF. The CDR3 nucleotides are TGTGCCAGTAGTATGGAGACAATCGTCTATGGCTACACCTTC.

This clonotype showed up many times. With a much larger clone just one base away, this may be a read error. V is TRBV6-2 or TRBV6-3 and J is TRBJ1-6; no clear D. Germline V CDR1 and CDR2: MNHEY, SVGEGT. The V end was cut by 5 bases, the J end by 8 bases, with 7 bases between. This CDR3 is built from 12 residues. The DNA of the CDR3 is TGTGCCAGCAGTCACCAGCATTCACCCCTCCACTTT. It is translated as CASSHQHSPLHF.

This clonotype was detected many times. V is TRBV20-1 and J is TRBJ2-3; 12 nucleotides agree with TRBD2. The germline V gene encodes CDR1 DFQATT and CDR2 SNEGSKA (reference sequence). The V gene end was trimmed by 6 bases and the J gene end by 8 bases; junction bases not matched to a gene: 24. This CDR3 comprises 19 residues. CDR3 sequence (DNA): TGCAGTGCAACTCCCAGACTAGCGGGAGCCCCTTCTCGTCTTGGTACGCAGTATTTT. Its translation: CSATPRLAGAPSRLGTQYF.

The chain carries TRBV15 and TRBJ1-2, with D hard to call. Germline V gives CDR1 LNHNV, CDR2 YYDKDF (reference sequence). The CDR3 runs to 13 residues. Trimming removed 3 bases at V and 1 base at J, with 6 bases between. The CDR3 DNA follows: TGTGCCACCAGCAGGTACAGTAACTATGGCTACACCTTC. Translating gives CATSRYSNYGYTF.

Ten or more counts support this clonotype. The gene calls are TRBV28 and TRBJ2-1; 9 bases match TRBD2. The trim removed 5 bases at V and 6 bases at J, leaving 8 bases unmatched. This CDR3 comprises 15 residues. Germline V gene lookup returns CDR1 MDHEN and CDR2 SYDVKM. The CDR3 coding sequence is TGTGCCAGCAGTCGAGCGGGGGGCCAACCCAATGAGCAGTTCTTC. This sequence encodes CASSRAGGQPNEQFF.

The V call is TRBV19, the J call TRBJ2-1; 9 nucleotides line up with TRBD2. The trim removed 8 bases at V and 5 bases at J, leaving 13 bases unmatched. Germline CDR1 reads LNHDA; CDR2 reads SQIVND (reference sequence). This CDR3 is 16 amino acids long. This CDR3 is CASAPYAGGPHNEQFF. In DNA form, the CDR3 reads TGTGCCAGTGCCCCCTACGCGGGGGGGCCTCACAATGAGCAGTTCTTC.

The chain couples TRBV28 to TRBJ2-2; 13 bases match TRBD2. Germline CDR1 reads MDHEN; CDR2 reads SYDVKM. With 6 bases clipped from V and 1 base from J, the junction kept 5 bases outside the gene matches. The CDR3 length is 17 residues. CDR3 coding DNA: TGTGCCAGCAGCCCATGGACTAGCGGGAGGAACACCGGGGAGCTGTTTTTT. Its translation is CASSPWTSGRNTGELFF.

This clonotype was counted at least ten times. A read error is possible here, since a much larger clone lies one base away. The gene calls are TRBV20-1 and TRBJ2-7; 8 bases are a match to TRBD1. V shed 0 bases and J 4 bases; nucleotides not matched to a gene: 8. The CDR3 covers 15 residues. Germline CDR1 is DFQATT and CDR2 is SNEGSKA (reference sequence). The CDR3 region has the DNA TGCAGTGCTAGAGATCAGGCAGGGGGCTCGTACGAGCAGTACTTC. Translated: CSARDQAGGSYEQYF.

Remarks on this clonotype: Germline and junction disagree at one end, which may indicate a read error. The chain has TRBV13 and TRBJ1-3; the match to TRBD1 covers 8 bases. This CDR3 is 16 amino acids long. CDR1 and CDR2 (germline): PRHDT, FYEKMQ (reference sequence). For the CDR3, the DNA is TGTGCCAGCAGCTCGGGACAGGATCTCTCTGGAAACACCATGTGTTTT. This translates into CASSSGQDLSGNTMCF.

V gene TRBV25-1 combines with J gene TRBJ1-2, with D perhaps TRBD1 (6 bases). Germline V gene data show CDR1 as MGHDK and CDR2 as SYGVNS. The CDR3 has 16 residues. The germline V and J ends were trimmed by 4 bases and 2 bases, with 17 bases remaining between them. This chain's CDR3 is CASSAPDSFLNYGYTF. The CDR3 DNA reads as TGTGCCAGCAGTGCTCCGGACAGTTTCCTCAACTATGGCTACACCTTC.